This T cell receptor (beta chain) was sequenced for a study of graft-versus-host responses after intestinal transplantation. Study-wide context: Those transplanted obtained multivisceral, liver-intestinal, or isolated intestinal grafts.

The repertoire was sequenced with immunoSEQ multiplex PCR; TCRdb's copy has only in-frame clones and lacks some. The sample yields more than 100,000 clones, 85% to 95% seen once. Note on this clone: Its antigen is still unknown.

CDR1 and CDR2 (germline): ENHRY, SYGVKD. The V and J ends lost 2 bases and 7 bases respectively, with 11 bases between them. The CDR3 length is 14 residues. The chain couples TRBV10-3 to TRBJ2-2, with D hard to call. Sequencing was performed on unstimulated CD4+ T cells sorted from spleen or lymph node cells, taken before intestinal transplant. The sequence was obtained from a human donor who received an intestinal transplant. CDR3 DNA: TGTGCCATCAGTGAGCCCCCATTCGTCGGGGAGCTGTTTTTT. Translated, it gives CAISEPPFVGELFF.